This paragraph covers one T cell receptor (beta chain) sequence. The data belong to a study of blood T cell repertoires in COVID-19. This CDR3 is 12 amino acids long. The junction had 4 bases not matched to a gene; V was cut back by 6 bases and J by 7 bases. Germline-derived CDR1 and CDR2 are SNHLY and FYNNEI. Sequenced by immunoSEQ multiplex PCR; TCRdb stores in-frame clones only, minus some. This table has approximately 210,000 clones, 65% to 85% appearing once. This chain links TRBV2 with TRBJ1-1, with 8 bases fitting TRBD1. The TCR sequence derives from a man in his fifties with active or convalescent COVID-19. Material: peripheral blood. The CDR3 DNA reads TGTGCCAGCAGGACAGGGGTGGGTGAAGCTTTCTTT. Amino acid sequence: CASRTGVGEAFF.